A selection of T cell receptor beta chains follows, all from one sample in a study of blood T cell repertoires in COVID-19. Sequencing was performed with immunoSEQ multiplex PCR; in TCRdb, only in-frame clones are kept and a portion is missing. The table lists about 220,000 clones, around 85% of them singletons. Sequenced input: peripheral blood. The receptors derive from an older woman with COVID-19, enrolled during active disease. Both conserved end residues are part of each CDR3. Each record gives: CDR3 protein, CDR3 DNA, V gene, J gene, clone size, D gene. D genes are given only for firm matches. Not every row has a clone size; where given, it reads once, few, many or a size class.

CASSLASSGNTIYF,TGTGCCAGCAGCTTGGCCAGCTCTGGAAACACCATATATTTT,TRBV5-5,TRBJ1-3,-,-
CASSFHRGQNTAEAFF,TGTGCCAGCAGTTTCCACAGGGGGCAGAACACCGCCGAAGCTTTCTTT,TRBV27,TRBJ1-1,-,TRBD1
CASSTGGVGETQYF,TGTGCCAGCTCGACAGGGGGCGTCGGGGAGACCCAGTACTTC,TRBV6-5,TRBJ2-5,-,TRBD1
CASSSGTGSGYTF,TGTGCCAGCAGTTCGGGGACAGGGTCTGGCTACACCTTC,TRBV12-3/TRBV12-4,TRBJ1-2,-,TRBD1
CASSVRGTGNTIYF,TGTGCCAGCAGTGTCAGAGGGACTGGAAACACCATATATTTT,TRBV2,TRBJ1-3,-,-
CASLQGAVYGYTF,TGTGCCAGTTTACAGGGGGCAGTCTATGGCTACACCTTC,TRBV2,TRBJ1-2,-,TRBD1
CASSYLRGSYEQYF,TGTGCCAGCAGTTATCTCAGGGGATCCTACGAGCAGTACTTC,TRBV6-5,TRBJ2-7,-,-
CAWSRQETQYF,TGTGCCTGGAGTCGGCAAGAGACCCAGTACTTC,TRBV30,TRBJ2-5,-,-
CASSARTGPYEQYF,TGTGCCAGCAGCGCGAGGACAGGACCTTACGAGCAGTACTTC,TRBV21-1,TRBJ2-7,few,-
CASRGTSLYEQYF,TGTGCCAGCAGAGGGACTAGCCTATACGAGCAGTACTTC,TRBV6-5,TRBJ2-7,-,TRBD2
CASSRGGGNYGYTF,TGTGCCAGCAGTAGGGGTGGTGGGAACTATGGCTACACCTTC,TRBV25-1,TRBJ1-2,-,-
CASSLGWLGRGETEAFF,TGTGCCAGCAGCTTAGGTTGGTTGGGGAGGGGCGAGACTGAAGCTTTCTTT,TRBV7-9,TRBJ1-1,-,-
CASRVGTVNTEAFF,TGTGCCAGCAGGGTTGGGACAGTTAACACTGAAGCTTTCTTT,TRBV27,TRBJ1-1,many,TRBD1
CASSPAGVSTDTQYF,TGTGCCAGCTCACCAGCGGGAGTCAGCACAGATACGCAGTATTTT,TRBV18,TRBJ2-3,-,TRBD2
CASSIGQGEVITEAFF,TGTGCCAGTAGTATAGGACAGGGGGAGGTGATCACTGAAGCTTTCTTT,TRBV19,TRBJ1-1,-,TRBD1
CSVPGGSGINYGYTF,TGCAGCGTTCCAGGCGGGTCGGGGATTAACTATGGCTACACCTTC,TRBV29-1,TRBJ1-2,-,-
CASSLRRGTYNEQFF,TGTGCCAGCAGCTTAAGACGCGGAACCTACAATGAGCAGTTCTTC,TRBV7-3,TRBJ2-1,-,-
CASSPGQGMDQPQHF,TGTGCCAGCAGTCCCGGACAGGGTATGGATCAGCCCCAGCATTTT,TRBV2,TRBJ1-5,-,TRBD1
CASSAPHQGGYNEQFF,TGTGCCAGCAGCGCACCCCACCAAGGGGGCTACAATGAGCAGTTCTTC,TRBV7-9,TRBJ2-1,-,-
CASSQCCREAFF,TGCGCCAGCAGTCAATGTTGCAGGGAAGCTTTCTTT,TRBV23-1,TRBJ1-1,few,-
CASSRGTGGDYGYTF,TGTGCCAGCAGCCGGGGGACAGGGGGCGACTATGGCTACACCTTC,TRBV3-1/TRBV3-2,TRBJ1-2,few,TRBD1
CASSSRLAGGQIGIGYEQYF,TGTGCCAGCAGCTCTCGACTAGCGGGAGGGCAAATTGGTATCGGTTACGAGCAGTACTTC,TRBV4-2,TRBJ2-7,-,TRBD2
CASSLGRGRPNNEQFF,TGTGCCAGCAGCTTAGGTCGCGGGCGGCCCAACAATGAGCAGTTCTTC,TRBV7-9,TRBJ2-1,-,-
CASSLSWQNYTF,TGCGCCAGCAGCTTGTCTTGGCAGAATTACACCTTC,TRBV5-1,TRBJ1-2,-,-
CATQPYVVFLGDRGGDNEKLFF,TGTGCCACCCAACCTTACGTGGTCTTTCTTGGGGACAGGGGGGGAGATAATGAAAAACTGTTTTTT,TRBV24-1,TRBJ1-4,-,TRBD1
CASSFGQAKETQYF,TGTGCCAGCAGCTTCGGACAGGCGAAAGAGACCCAGTACTTC,TRBV3-1/TRBV3-2,TRBJ2-5,-,TRBD1
CASSYSRMTGRAWGSTDTQYF,TGTGCCAGCAGTTACTCTCGGATGACCGGGAGGGCCTGGGGTAGCACAGATACGCAGTATTTT,TRBV6-2/TRBV6-3,TRBJ2-3,-,TRBD2
CASSPRRGGGSYNEQFF,TGTGCCAGCAGTCCACGGAGGGGAGGGGGCTCCTACAATGAGCAGTTCTTC,TRBV27,TRBJ2-1,-,-
CASSYSIRQANYGYTF,TGTGCCAGCAGTTACTCGATACGGCAGGCGAACTATGGCTACACCTTC,TRBV6-5,TRBJ1-2,few,-
CASSGPAGVYGYGYTF,TGTGCCAGCAGTGGTCCTGCAGGGGTGTACGGCTATGGCTACACCTTC,TRBV6-1,TRBJ1-2,-,-
CASSSDSGGSYEQYF,TGTGCCAGCAGCTCTGATAGCGGGGGCTCCTACGAGCAGTACTTC,TRBV7-2,TRBJ2-7,-,TRBD2
CASSHTTQAVVGGHGYTF,TGTGCCAGCAGCCACACAACCCAAGCGGTAGTAGGGGGACATGGCTACACCTTC,TRBV3-1/TRBV3-2,TRBJ1-2,-,-
CASALLPENTEAFF,TGTGCCAGCGCCCTTCTCCCAGAGAACACTGAAGCTTTCTTT,TRBV11-1,TRBJ1-1,once,-
CASSLVQVGYNSPLHF,TGTGCCAGCAGCTTGGTACAGGTCGGCTATAATTCACCCCTCCACTTT,TRBV5-6,TRBJ1-6,few,-
CASSLVQANSPLHF,TGTGCCAGCAGTTTAGTCCAGGCGAATTCACCCCTCCACTTT,TRBV27,TRBJ1-6,-,-
CASSLGTALGEQYF,TGTGCCAGCAGTTTGGGGACAGCGCTTGGGGAGCAGTACTTC,TRBV6-6,TRBJ2-7,-,TRBD1